These 30 T cell receptor beta chains were sequenced from one sample in a study of cytomegalovirus exposure and HLA in healthy donors. The PCR used 60 Vbeta and 13 Jbeta primers. Produced via immunoSEQ multiplex PCR; TCRdb's table is partial and in-frame only. The sample includes roughly 180,000 clones, less than 90% of them seen just once. Specimen: PBMCs. Receptor source: a girl aged 10 to 17 in good health and CMV-seropositive.

This rearrangement joins TRBV10-2 to TRBJ2-1; 13 bases match TRBD2. J gave up 7 bases and V 6 bases, and 6 bases lay outside the gene matches. This CDR3 is 15 amino acids long. The germline V gene has CDR1 WSHSY and CDR2 SAAADI. The CDR3 DNA follows: TGCGCCAGCAGGACTAGCGGGAGGCGTGGTAATGAGCAGTTCTTC. Its protein is CASRTSGRRGNEQFF.

CDR3 in amino acids: CASTSDSNQPQHF. CDR3 in DNA: TGTGCCAGCACGTCAGATAGCAATCAGCCCCAGCATTTT. V usage is TRBV6-5 and J usage is TRBJ1-5; no clear D gene. CDR1 MNHEY and CDR2 SVGAGI come from the germline V gene. CDR3 length: 13 residues. The V gene lost 7 bases and the J gene lost 0 bases, with 7 bases spanning the gap.

To note about this clone: One end of the junction does not line up with germline, which may come from a read error. The genes are TRBV7-7 and TRBJ2-2, with D perhaps TRBD2 (6 bases). The CDR3 runs 16 residues. Per germline, CDR1 SSHAT and CDR2 FNYEAQ (reference sequence). This chain's CDR3 is CASSLARGVNTGELFF. The CDR3 DNA sequence: TGTGCTAGCAGCTTAGCTCGCGGGGTGAACACCGGGGAGCTGTTTTTT.

The gene calls are TRBV6-1 and TRBJ2-1; perhaps TRBD2 as D (5 bases). This CDR3 is built from 16 residues. V shed 1 base and J shed 9 bases, with 19 bases lying between them. In germline, CDR1 is MNHNS, CDR2 SASEGT. The DNA of the CDR3 is TGTGCCAGCAGTGAAGAGGGAGCTTGGTCTGTCCCTGAGCAGTTCTTC. This codes for CASSEEGAWSVPEQFF.

This chain uses TRBV27 with TRBJ1-4; D not certain. There are 13 residues in the CDR3. Between the trimmed V and J ends, which lost 6 bases and 8 bases, there was a span of 13 bases. Germline values: CDR1 MNHEY, CDR2 SMNVEV (reference sequence). The CDR3 spells CASRFLYGEKLFF. DNA of the CDR3: TGTGCCAGCAGGTTCCTCTACGGGGAAAAACTGTTTTTT.

This chain joins TRBV2 and TRBJ2-3; no reliable D call. Germline values: CDR1 SNHLY, CDR2 FYNNEI. The V gene lost 8 bases and the J gene lost 2 bases, with 17 bases spanning the gap. This CDR3 has 15 amino acids. The CDR3 loop reads CASLLGRLYTDTQYF. As DNA, the CDR3 is TGTGCCAGCTTGTTGGGCAGATTATACACAGATACGCAGTATTTT.

This clone showed up just once. This rearrangement joins TRBV7-8 to TRBJ1-6; 7 bases agree with TRBD1. The V gene's germline CDR1 is SGHVS and CDR2 FQNEAQ. The CDR3 loop spans 15 amino acids. V lost 4 bases to trimming and J lost 7 bases; unmatched junction nucleotides: 7. This CDR3 is CASSSTKGANSPLHF. The CDR3 DNA reads TGTGCCAGCAGCTCTACGAAGGGGGCAAATTCACCCCTCCACTTT. Together with reference TRBV7-8 and TRBJ1-6, the CDR3 gives the full variable domain: GAGVSQSPRYKVAKRGQDVALRCDPISGHVSLFWYQQALGQGPEFLTYFQNEAQLDKSGLPSDRFFAERPEGSVSTLKIQRTQQEDSAVYLCASSSTKGANSPLHFGNGTRLTVT.

In its sample, this clone was seen a few times. The V call is TRBV28, the J call TRBJ2-2; 8 bases fit TRBD1. The CDR3 has 16 amino acids. J gave up 6 bases and V 6 bases, and 12 bases lay outside the gene matches. CDR1 is MDHEN and CDR2 is SYDVKM in the germline V gene. In DNA form, the CDR3 reads TGTGCCAGCAGGGATCCAGGGGGCATTAGATCCGGGGAGCTGTTTTTT. The encoded protein is CASRDPGGIRSGELFF.

The gene calls are TRBV10-3 and TRBJ1-3; 8 positions agree with TRBD1. J gave up 2 bases and V 8 bases, and 2 bases lay outside the gene matches. The germline gives CDR1 ENHRY, CDR2 SYGVKD. CDR3 size: 13 residues. CDR3 loop: CAIQGAPGNTIYF. The DNA of the CDR3 is TGTGCCATCCAGGGGGCGCCTGGAAACACCATATATTTT.

This clone was recorded a few times. The gene calls are TRBV5-6 and TRBJ2-7; TRBD2 matches 7 bases. The germline CDR1 and CDR2 sequences are SGHDT and YYEEEE. The V gene end was trimmed by 4 bases and the J gene end by 3 bases; junction bases not matched to a gene: 10. The CDR3 has 15 residues. The CDR3 loop reads CASSGGGRRHYEQYF. In nucleotides, the CDR3 is TGTGCCAGCAGCGGGGGAGGGCGAAGACACTACGAGCAGTACTTC.

This clone appeared a few times. The chain carries TRBV27 and TRBJ2-5; maybe TRBD1 (5 bases). The J call may be wrong; the DNA end is better matched by TRBJ2-7. The CDR3 is made up of 12 amino acids. Germline V CDR1 and CDR2: MNHEY, SMNVEV (reference sequence). DNA for the CDR3: TGTGCCAGCAGTTTTCCCCAGGGCGAGCAGTACTTC. It encodes CASSFPQGEQYF.

V usage is TRBV29-1 and J usage is TRBJ1-5; 8 nucleotides match TRBD1. V lost 4 bases, J lost 5 bases, and 7 bases stayed unmatched. This CDR3 has 14 amino acids. The germline CDR1 and CDR2 sequences are SQVTM and ANQGSEA. The CDR3 region is CSVADRDVDQPQHF. The CDR3 DNA sequence: TGCAGCGTTGCGGACAGGGACGTCGATCAGCCCCAGCATTTT.

The rearrangement links TRBV27 to TRBJ2-7, with a tentative D call TRBD2 (6 bases). The CDR3 has 15 residues. The ends were cut back, 3 bases at V and 2 bases at J, with 14 bases in the middle. Per germline, CDR1 MNHEY and CDR2 SMNVEV (reference sequence). The CDR3 DNA reads TGTGCCAGCAGTTTTGTAAATAGCGGTACCTACGAGCAGTACTTC. Translating it yields CASSFVNSGTYEQYF.

The chain carries TRBV19 and TRBJ2-7; D might be TRBD1 (6 bases). The CDR3 covers 15 residues. V was clipped by 7 bases and J by 0 bases, with 16 bases between them. Per the germline V gene, CDR1 is LNHDA and CDR2 is SQIVND (reference sequence). CDR3 loop: CASKIARGSSYEQYF. The DNA for the CDR3 is TGTGCCAGTAAGATCGCCAGGGGAAGCTCCTACGAGCAGTACTTC. Complete variable domain (other parts from reference TRBV19 and TRBJ2-7): DGGITQSPKYLFRKEGQNVTLSCEQNLNHDAMYWYRQDPGQGLRLIYYSQIVNDFQKGDIAEGYSVSREKKESFPLTVTSAQKNPTAFYLCASKIARGSSYEQYFGPGTRLTVT.

This clone was observed a few times. The rearrangement links TRBV4-3 to TRBJ1-3; unclear D gene. The CDR3 loop spans 13 amino acids. Germline values: CDR1 LGHNA, CDR2 YSLEER. Deletions cut 6 bases from V and 8 bases from J, with 14 bases between. CDR3: CASSLSPVDTIYF. For the CDR3, the DNA is TGCGCCAGCAGTCTCTCCCCGGTGGACACCATATATTTT.

V gene TRBV6-4 combines with J gene TRBJ1-2; TRBD1 agrees at 8 bases. Per the germline V gene, CDR1 is MRHNA and CDR2 is SNTAGT. The CDR3 runs 15 residues. V shed 2 bases, J shed 4 bases, and the junction held 6 bases outside the gene matches. Here the CDR3 DNA reads TGTGCCAGCAGTGACCTGGACAGGGCAATCTATGGCTACACCTTC. Translation gives CASSDLDRAIYGYTF.

The CDR3 sequence is CASSEYITEAFF. CDR3 DNA sequence: TGCGCCAGCAGTGAATATATAACTGAAGCTTTCTTT. This chain joins TRBV10-2 and TRBJ1-1; D is undetermined. The CDR3 totals 12 residues. V was clipped by 3 bases and J by 5 bases, with 7 bases between them. The germline V gene has CDR1 WSHSY and CDR2 SAAADI.

The chain links TRBV28 to TRBJ2-7, with TRBD2 matching over 7 bases. Trimming at V came to 4 bases and at J to 3 bases, leaving 6 bases not matched to a gene. CDR3 length equals 14 residues. CDR1 MDHEN and CDR2 SYDVKM come from the germline V gene. DNA for the CDR3: TGTGCCAGCAGTTCACCCAGCGGGATCTACGAGCAGTACTTC. Protein product: CASSSPSGIYEQYF.

The CDR3 DNA is TGCAGCGTAACAGGGGGCGAGATGAATGAGCAGTTCTTC. Its translation is CSVTGGEMNEQFF. This sequence joins TRBV29-1 and TRBJ2-1; 9 positions match TRBD1. There are 13 residues in the CDR3. Germline V gives CDR1 SQVTM, CDR2 ANQGSEA. The junction had 7 bases not matched to a gene; V was cut back by 6 bases and J by 7 bases.

The chain combines TRBV6-4 with TRBJ2-2, with TRBD2 matching over 8 bases. Germline assignment: CDR1 MRHNA and CDR2 SNTAGT. V shed 2 bases, J shed 5 bases, and the junction held 4 bases outside the gene matches. CDR3 size: 15 residues. Written as DNA, the CDR3 is TGTGCCAGCAGTGACACCGCGGGAGGAACCGGGGAGCTGTTTTTT. Its protein is CASSDTAGGTGELFF.

The chain recombines TRBV7-9 with TRBJ2-3; the D gene is possibly TRBD2 (6 bases). The V and J ends lost 2 bases and 3 bases respectively, with 15 bases between them. Germline V gene sequence: CDR1 SEHNR, CDR2 FQNEAQ (reference sequence). The CDR3 spans 16 residues. This CDR3 reads CASSLRGGARTDTQYF. The CDR3 DNA reads TGTGCCAGCAGCTTACGTGGCGGGGCACGAACAGATACGCAGTATTTT.

This clone was counted a few times. The rearrangement uses TRBV4-1 and TRBJ2-6; 8 bases agree with TRBD1. V lost 3 bases and J lost 0; bases outside the gene matches: 7. The CDR3 runs 18 residues. Germline lookup yields CDR1 MGHRA and CDR2 YSYEKL. The CDR3 DNA sequence: TGCGCCAGCAGCCACTCGACAGGGGCGAACTCTGGGGCCAACGTCCTGACTTTC. It encodes CASSHSTGANSGANVLTF.

The chain uses TRBV13 and TRBJ2-7; 8 nucleotides line up with TRBD1. The CDR3 runs 16 residues. Trimming removed 1 base from V and 5 bases from J; junction bases left unmatched: 10. Germline lookup yields CDR1 PRHDT and CDR2 FYEKMQ (reference sequence). The CDR3 coding sequence is TGTGCCAGCAGCTTAGAAGGGACAGGATCTCTCCACGAGCAGTACTTC. Its translation: CASSLEGTGSLHEQYF. Combining the CDR3 with reference TRBV13 and TRBJ2-7 gives the whole variable domain AAGVIQSPRHLIKEKRETATLKCYPIPRHDTVYWYQQGPGQDPQFLISFYEKMQSDKGSIPDRFSAQQFSDYHSELNMSSLELGDSALYFCASSLEGTGSLHEQYFGPGTRLTVT.

This clone was detected once. V gene TRBV5-1 combines with J gene TRBJ2-3; 7 bases align to TRBD2. V shed 0 bases and J 2 bases; nucleotides not matched to a gene: 6. This CDR3 has 16 amino acids. The V gene's germline CDR1 is SGHRS and CDR2 YFSETQ. The CDR3 DNA follows: TGCGCCAGCAGCTTGGGTGCTAGCGGATTCACAGATACGCAGTATTTT. This codes for CASSLGASGFTDTQYF.

V is TRBV11-3 and J is TRBJ2-1; D is undetermined. Between the trimmed V and J ends, which lost 2 bases and 1 base, there was a span of 9 bases. Germline CDR1 is SGHNT and CDR2 is YENEEA. The CDR3 extends over 15 amino acids. The CDR3 sequence is CASSLFGGSYNEQFF. The DNA for the CDR3 is TGTGCCAGCAGCTTATTTGGCGGTTCCTACAATGAGCAGTTCTTC.

In DNA, the CDR3 is TGTGCCAGCAGTTACGGGACTAGCGGGAAATCAGATACGCAGTATTTT. This translates into CASSYGTSGKSDTQYF. This chain connects TRBV6-5 to TRBJ2-3, with 13 bases identical to TRBD2. V gave up 2 bases and J gave up 4 bases; unmatched junction bases: 3. Per germline, CDR1 MNHEY and CDR2 SVGAGI. The CDR3 consists of 16 residues.

The chain's CDR3 is CASSLEGGRGGMQYF. The DNA for the CDR3 is TGCGCCAGCAGCTTGGAGGGCGGGAGAGGGGGAATGCAGTATTTT. The J gene is TRBJ2-3, the V gene TRBV5-1, with D possibly matching TRBD2 (7 bases). The germline gives CDR1 SGHRS, CDR2 YFSETQ. Trimming took off 0 bases at V and 11 bases at J, with 19 bases between the two ends. The CDR3 covers 15 residues.

The genes are TRBV27 and TRBJ2-5; D may be TRBD2 (5 bases). Trimming left V 3 bases short and J 4 bases short, with 15 bases between. The CDR3 is made up of 15 amino acids. Per the germline V gene, CDR1 is MNHEY and CDR2 is SMNVEV (reference sequence). CDR3 sequence reads: CASSFGMGSRETQYF. The CDR3, as DNA: TGTGCCAGCAGTTTCGGGATGGGTAGCCGAGAGACCCAGTACTTC.

The chain links TRBV4-1 to TRBJ1-1; D remains ambiguous. V dropped 0 bases and J dropped 11 bases, with 13 bases sitting between them. The CDR3 covers 13 residues. CDR1 is MGHRA, CDR2 YSYEKL, per germline. CDR3 sequence reads: CASSQDGGRMAFF. CDR3 bases: TGCGCCAGCAGCCAAGACGGAGGCCGGATGGCTTTCTTT.

The V gene is TRBV4-1, the J gene TRBJ2-2, with 9 bases that match TRBD2. The CDR3 runs to 16 residues. Trimming took 1 base from V and 1 from J; bases not matched to a gene: 1. CDR1 and CDR2 (germline): MGHRA, YSYEKL. In DNA form, the CDR3 reads TGCGCCAGCAGCCAAGCTAGCGGGGTGAACACCGGGGAGCTGTTTTTT. Residues: CASSQASGVNTGELFF.